This T cell receptor beta chain came from a study of OX40 agonist ivuxolimab in advanced cancers. Background on the study: Ivuxolimab is a fully human IgG2 antibody that activates OX40 (CD134). Partial responses were achieved by three patients, of whom one had hepatocellular carcinoma and two had cutaneous melanoma.

Whole-study results and caveats: There were, on average, more expanded clones in CD8+ T cells than in CD4+.

Blood specimens came from baseline, cycle 4 day 1, and cycle 7 day 1. A word on this clone: Its antigen is unidentified.

Profiling relied on immunoSEQ multiplex PCR, and the TCRdb table lists in-frame clones only, not all of them. The table records tens of thousands of clones, roughly 80% of them present only once. CDR1 is MNHNS, CDR2 SASEGT, per germline. The CDR3 covers 16 residues. V gave up 1 base and J gave up 3 bases, with 12 bases separating them. The sequence derives from an adult with an advanced solid tumor such as melanoma, head and neck, liver or kidney cancer. The specimen was CD4+ or CD8+ T cells sorted from blood, collected in a trial of the OX40 agonist ivuxolimab. The chain carries TRBV6-1 and TRBJ2-2, with unresolved D. The CDR3 nucleotides read TGTGCCAGCAGTGAAGTTGTAATACGGTACACCGGGGAGCTGTTTTTT. As protein: CASSEVVIRYTGELFF.